This T cell receptor beta chain was observed in a study of T cells after yellow fever vaccination. Researchers made TCR cDNA using 5'RACE template switching, and this step added a universal primer site and UMIs. TCRdb reanalysed the 5' RACE reads using MiXCR and keeps one entry per CDR3 protein. This table has 510,000 or so distinct CDR3 sequences, under 25% appearing once. A note on this clonotype: Its cognate antigen is unknown.

Study results and limitations: After the booster, 95% to 98% of CD4 and more than 75% of CD8 primary-response clones were re-detected.

Specimen: PBMCs, collected 15 days after the yellow fever booster vaccination. The sequence was obtained from a man aged 25 to 40 who received the YFV17D yellow fever vaccine.

For the CDR3, the DNA is TGTGCCAGCAGCCGCGCTAGCGGGAGTGGATACAATGAGCAGTTCTTC. Translation gives CASSRASGSGYNEQFF. The chain has TRBV7-2 and TRBJ2-1, with 10 nucleotides matching TRBD2. This CDR3 is built from 16 residues. Per germline, CDR1 SGHTA and CDR2 FQGNSA. J lost 4 bases, V lost 5 bases, and 8 bases had no gene match.